This paragraph covers one T cell receptor beta chain sequence. Its antigen remains unidentified. The entry originates in a study of graft-versus-host responses after intestinal transplantation. Study-wide findings and caveats: Analysis identified GvH clones in recipient marrow, with some appearing first in ileum or blood.

Repertoires were generated with immunoSEQ multiplex PCR, while TCRdb's copy carries only in-frame clones and drops some. The repertoire has roughly 11,000 clones, about four fifths of them found once; the top ten carry more than 30%. V was clipped by 3 bases and J by 4 bases, with 15 bases between them. The CDR3 extends over 16 amino acids. Germline values: CDR1 MGHDK, CDR2 SYGVNS. V usage is TRBV25-1 and J usage is TRBJ1-4; TRBD1 is a possible D gene (5 bases). This receptor was identified in a human patient who received an intestinal transplant, so some T cells may come from the graft donor. The specimen was PBMCs, collected 494 days after intestinal transplant. The CDR3 sequence: CASSEVRGPGNEKLFF. The CDR3 DNA is TGTGCCAGCAGTGAGGTTCGGGGACCGGGTAATGAAAAACTGTTTTTT.